The 2 T cell receptor beta chains in this list originate from one sample, sequenced in a study of T cells in Graves' hyperthyroidism and ophthalmopathy (dated by TCRdb to the late 2010s). The library was generated by multiplex PCR. The run used an Illumina HiSeq 2000. TCR beta CDR3 regions were amplified from RNA transcripts. A first-round RT-PCR of the TCR CDR3 used the HTBI primer set with the Qiagen OneStep RT-PCR kit. TCRdb ran its own pipeline on the public reads, namely fastp trimming at Q25 and MiXCR clone calling, and kept in-frame beta chains. Entries are consolidated by CDR3 protein sequence, retaining the most common genes and DNA. The sample table lists a few hundred thousand distinct CDR3 sequences, 14% of them with a count of one. More than 5% of the sample is held by the ten biggest clonotypes. Sequencing input: blood. Receptor source: a woman aged 30 to 39 with Graves' hyperthyroidism that later progressed to Graves' ophthalmopathy.

This clonotype has at least ten counts. The chain has TRBV28 and TRBJ2-7, with TRBD1 identical over 7 bases. Trimming removed 3 bases from V and 4 bases from J; junction bases left unmatched: 6. The germline gives CDR1 MDHEN, CDR2 SYDVKM. CDR3 length equals 14 residues. CDR3 amino acids: CASSFGTVLYEQYF. CDR3 in DNA: TGTGCCAGCAGTTTCGGGACAGTGTTATACGAGCAGTACTTC.

This clonotype has a count of ten or more. The chain is built from TRBV7-9 and TRBJ2-7, with a tentative D call TRBD1 (5 bases). This CDR3 is 11 amino acids long. The germline CDR1 and CDR2 sequences are SEHNR and FQNEAQ (reference sequence). The CDR3 sequence: CAVQGGYEQYF. DNA for the CDR3: TGTGCAGTCCAGGGCGGCTACGAGCAGTACTTC. The variable domain in full, completed from reference TRBV7-9 and TRBJ2-7, reads DTGVSQNPRHKITKRGQNVTFRCDPISEHNRLYWYRQTLGQGPEFLTYFQNEAQLEKSRLLSDRFSAERPKGSFSTLEIQRTEQGDSAMYLCAVQGGYEQYFGPGTRLTVT.